This TCR beta chain derives from a study of blood T cell repertoires in COVID-19. At the level of the study: The United States, Italy and Spain were the sources of the acute and convalescent COVID-19 samples. PBMCs, B-cell-depleted T cells, or T cells were the source of the cDNA or gDNA that made up the material.

All enrollees were roughly 18 to 89 years old and from fewer than 30 US areas. Cohort 3 recovered donors had two negative PCRs, clearance, or symptom resolution. This table comes from immunoSEQ multiplex PCR, and its TCRdb copy is limited to in-frame clones, with some not included. Among hundreds of thousands of clones listed, 87% were seen once. CDR3 size: 12 residues. Germline V lookup: CDR1 SGHRS, CDR2 YFSETQ. Trimming cost V 4 bases and J 2 bases, with 5 bases left between them. This clone was seen just once. This chain uses TRBV5-1 with TRBJ2-3, with D unresolved. Sequencing was performed on PBMCs or T cells enriched from blood (not recorded which). The clonotype was recovered from a woman in her late teens or twenties who had recovered from COVID-19. CDR3 sequence: CASSPFTDTQYF. The CDR3 DNA is TGCGCCAGCAGCCCCTTCACAGATACGCAGTATTTT.